This paragraph covers one T cell receptor beta chain sequence. This clonotype showed up just a few times. Its antigen specificity is not known. Base quality data are lacking; no much larger clone is found one base away. The record originates from a study of T-cell memory formation after mild COVID-19 (dated by TCRdb to the early 2020s). About the full investigation: Most TCR sequence clusters were specific to one of the two donors. In a couple of donors, T-cell clones that expanded and contracted after mild COVID-19 were tracked by sequencing TCRalpha and TCRbeta repertoires over time. Two young, previously healthy adult volunteers made up the cohort, one male and one female. General findings and caveats noted by the study authors: The study covered only a couple of mild cases, and larger cohorts including severe cases with pre-infection samples were considered necessary. Whether the second-wave clones peaking on day 37 were SARS-CoV-2 specific was not confirmed. Some responding clones were detected in pre-infection memory, which suggested that pre-existing cross-reactive memory T cells had joined the SARS-CoV-2 response. Contracting CD4+ clones were located mainly in the CM and EM memory subsets, whereas CD8+ clones were found to be enriched in EMRA. From day 15 to 85, contracting clones showed balanced CD4/CD8 phenotypes, whereas a second wave of clones that expanded from day 15 to 37 leaned towards CD4+.

Reads for this sample came from an Illumina NovaSeq 6000. cDNA libraries for TCRalpha and TCRbeta were prepared by 5'RACE using constant-segment primers, with sample barcodes and unique molecular identifiers added. RNA was extracted from every sample with Trizol reagent. Amplification of the libraries took two PCR steps, and the second step added a second sample barcode plus Illumina TruSeq adapters. Sequencing of the libraries was done on an Illumina NovaSeq, producing 2 x 150 bp paired-end reads. The published analysis was carried out like this. Demultiplexing of reads and collapsing into UMI-guided consensus sequences were performed with migec v1.2.7. Using mixcr v2.1.11, the UMI consensuses were aligned to TRA and TRB V and J templates and assembled into clonotypes. A clonotype was counted as expanded or contracted only if both edgeR and NoisET called the change significant, with noise models trained on biological replicates. For edgeR calls, a false discovery rate-adjusted p below 0.01 and a log2 fold-change threshold of 1 were applied. PCA with hierarchical clustering of max-normalized trajectories of the 1000 most abundant clonotypes was used as exploratory dynamics analysis. Each responding clone was given a CD4 or CD8 phenotype based on the CD4+ and CD8+ repertoires, which had been sequenced separately. TCRdb applied fastp at Q25 and MiXCR to the public reads, then kept only in-frame beta chains. Entries that share a CDR3 protein sequence are merged under the most common genes and DNA. Here the V and J calls rest on TCRdb's processing, not on the authors' analysis. The sample table contains approximately 210,000 distinct CDR3 sequences; only one count was recorded for about 17% of them. Roughly 2.6% of the sample belongs to the ten largest clones.

Deletion took 3 bases off V and 6 bases off J, with a span of 15 bases between the germline ends. Reading from cysteine to phenylalanine, the CDR3 counts 15 amino acids. Only CDR3 DNA remains: 45 bases, in frame from the first base. CDR1 SGHTA and CDR2 FQGNSA are derived from the germline V gene. Ficoll-Paque density gradient centrifugation was used to isolate PBMCs. The sequenced sample consisted of PBMCs or a T cell subset sorted from them (not recorded which). Recombination connected TRBV7-2 to TRBJ2-1; too little of a D gene remains to name it. This sequence originates from an adult woman who had mild COVID-19 (a few samples of this study predate the infection). The sample titles of this study are shuffled in the database, so cell type and time point are left out; the donor was told from shared clones. Read as DNA, the sequence is TGTGCCAGCAGCTTGTCTGGGGATCCGGGCAATGAGCAGTTCTTC. It translates as CASSLSGDPGNEQFF.